These T cell receptor beta chains were read from a single sample in a study of beta chain features in type 1 diabetes. The table came from immunoSEQ multiplex PCR; TCRdb's copy has only in-frame clones and leaves some out. This sample has about 900,000 clones, with about a sixth found just once. Sequencing was carried out using naive CD4+ T cells from blood. These TCRs come from a woman younger than 35 in good health. Each CDR3 is given with its conserved first and last residue. Each record gives: D gene, V gene, J gene, clone size, CDR3 DNA, CDR3 protein. The D gene is left open where the match is weak. Size values are once, few and many counts, or a class for expanded clones, and some rows have none.

D gene: TRBD1
V gene: TRBV9
J gene: TRBJ2-1
clone size: few
CDR3 DNA: TGTGCCAGCAGCGCCCGGGCGGACAGGCTGTCGGAGCAGTTCTTC
CDR3 protein: CASSARADRLSEQFF

D gene: TRBD1
V gene: TRBV7-2
J gene: TRBJ2-1
clone size: few
CDR3 DNA: TGTGCCAGCAGCTCGAAATCGAGACAGGGCCCGAGCTCCTACAATGAGCAGTTCTTC
CDR3 protein: CASSSKSRQGPSSYNEQFF

D gene: .
V gene: TRBV28
J gene: TRBJ2-5
clone size: few
CDR3 DNA: TGTGCCAGCAGGGACAGCCTGGGAGAGACCCAGTACTTC
CDR3 protein: CASRDSLGETQYF

D gene: .
V gene: TRBV5-1
J gene: TRBJ2-3
clone size: .
CDR3 DNA: TGCGCCAGCAGCGCAGGGGCATTGGGCACAGATACGCAGTATTTT
CDR3 protein: CASSAGALGTDTQYF

D gene: TRBD2
V gene: TRBV7-2
J gene: TRBJ2-2
clone size: few
CDR3 DNA: TGTGCCAGCAGCTTAGCCGGGACTAGCGCCGGGGAGCTGTTTTTT
CDR3 protein: CASSLAGTSAGELFF

D gene: .
V gene: TRBV5-4
J gene: TRBJ1-2
clone size: .
CDR3 DNA: TGTGCCAGCAGCTTGGGGGTCAACACGGATGGCTACACCTTC
CDR3 protein: CASSLGVNTDGYTF

D gene: .
V gene: TRBV5-1
J gene: TRBJ2-3
clone size: few
CDR3 DNA: TGCGCCAGCAGCCTTGGGACGGTCACAGATACGCAGTATTTT
CDR3 protein: CASSLGTVTDTQYF

D gene: .
V gene: TRBV4-3
J gene: TRBJ1-1
clone size: few
CDR3 DNA: TGCGCCAGCAGCCAGGAGAGGGCATACAACACTGAAGCTTTCTTT
CDR3 protein: CASSQERAYNTEAFF

D gene: .
V gene: TRBV7-6
J gene: TRBJ2-7
clone size: .
CDR3 DNA: TGTGCCAGCAGCTTAGATGGGTACTACGAGCAGTACTTC
CDR3 protein: CASSLDGYYEQYF

D gene: .
V gene: TRBV5-1
J gene: TRBJ1-2
clone size: few
CDR3 DNA: TGCGCCAGCTCTAGGGCGGACGGGGGCTTCTATGGCTACACCTTC
CDR3 protein: CASSRADGGFYGYTF

D gene: TRBD2
V gene: TRBV7-9
J gene: TRBJ2-1
clone size: .
CDR3 DNA: TGTGCCAGCAGCCTAGCGGGAGTTTCCTACAATGAGCAGTTCTTC
CDR3 protein: CASSLAGVSYNEQFF